These 5 T cell receptor beta chains were all obtained from the same sample, sequenced in a study of T cell changes during pregnancy in multiple sclerosis. The method was immunoSEQ multiplex PCR; TCRdb's version includes in-frame clones alone and lacks a portion of them. The repertoire holds under 50,000 clones, approximately 90% seen once, with about 0.36% in the top ten. The specimen was CD4+ T cells from peripheral blood mononuclear cells, collected in the second trimester of pregnancy. The receptors originated from a female donor in good health, enrolled as a control in a pregnancy study.

The rearrangement links TRBV5-4 to TRBJ1-1, with TRBD1 as a possible D gene (5 bases). The germline V and J ends were trimmed by 0 bases and 6 bases, with 15 bases remaining between them. CDR1 SGHNT and CDR2 YYREEE come from the germline V gene (reference sequence). CDR3 length: 15 residues. This CDR3 reads CASSLAGFGVSEAFF. In DNA, the CDR3 is TGTGCCAGCAGCTTGGCAGGGTTTGGAGTGTCTGAAGCTTTCTTT. Full variable domain (outside the CDR3, taken from reference TRBV5-4 and TRBJ1-1): ETGVTQSPTHLIKTRGQQVTLRCSSQSGHNTVSWYQQALGQGPQFIFQYYREEENGRGNFPPRFSGLQFPNYSSELNVNALELDDSALYLCASSLAGFGVSEAFFGQGTRLTVV.

Here the CDR3 DNA reads TGTGCCAGCAGCGGCAGGGGGCGATCTGGGGCCAACGTCCTGACTTTC. Translating it yields CASSGRGRSGANVLTF. V usage is TRBV2 and J usage is TRBJ2-6, with TRBD1 matching 8 bases. Germline loops: CDR1 SNHLY, CDR2 FYNNEI. The CDR3 has 16 amino acids. V lost 6 bases and J lost 1; bases outside the gene matches: 5.

This chain joins TRBV30 and TRBJ1-2, with 7 nucleotides matching TRBD1. This CDR3 has 12 amino acids. From germline, CDR1 is GTSNPN and CDR2 SVGIG (reference sequence). The ends lost 2 bases at V and 8 bases at J; junction bases unmatched: 5. Here the CDR3 DNA reads TGTGCCTGGAGTAAGGGGGCGCGGGGCTACACCTTC. Translated, it gives CAWSKGARGYTF.

This clone occurred a few times. The chain uses TRBV6-4 and TRBJ2-2; D unclear. V lost 3 bases and J 4 bases, leaving 6 bases between the germline ends. The germline gives CDR1 MRHNA, CDR2 SNTAGT. The CDR3 is 13 residues long. Here the CDR3 reads CASSEQSTGELFF. The CDR3 DNA reads as TGTGCCAGCAGTGAACAAAGCACCGGGGAGCTGTTTTTT.

The V gene is TRBV30, the J gene TRBJ1-1; weak D call: TRBD1 (6 bases). Looked up from germline, CDR1 is GTSNPN and CDR2 is SVGIG (reference sequence). The V and J ends lost 0 bases and 2 bases respectively, with 7 bases between them. The CDR3 is 13 amino acids. The CDR3 here is CAWSVQGNTEAFF. CDR3 sequence (DNA): TGTGCCTGGAGTGTACAGGGCAACACTGAAGCTTTCTTT.